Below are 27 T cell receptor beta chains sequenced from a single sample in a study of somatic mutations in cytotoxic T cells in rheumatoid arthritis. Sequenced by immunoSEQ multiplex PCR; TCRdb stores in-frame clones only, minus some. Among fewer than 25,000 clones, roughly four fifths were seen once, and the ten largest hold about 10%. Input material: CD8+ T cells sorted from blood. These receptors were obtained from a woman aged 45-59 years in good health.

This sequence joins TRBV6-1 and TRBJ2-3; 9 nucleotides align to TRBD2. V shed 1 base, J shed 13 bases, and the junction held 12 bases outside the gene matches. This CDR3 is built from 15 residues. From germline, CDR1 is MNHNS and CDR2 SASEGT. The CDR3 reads CASSEEGGGGGAKYF. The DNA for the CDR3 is TGTGCCAGCAGTGAAGAAGGAGGGGGCGGGGGGGCAAAGTATTTT.

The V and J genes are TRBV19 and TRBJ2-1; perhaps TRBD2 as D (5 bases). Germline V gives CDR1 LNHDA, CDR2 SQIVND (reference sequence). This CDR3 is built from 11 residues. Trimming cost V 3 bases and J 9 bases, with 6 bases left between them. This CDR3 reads CASSIGGEQFF. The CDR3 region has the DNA TGTGCCAGTAGTATTGGAGGTGAGCAGTTCTTC.

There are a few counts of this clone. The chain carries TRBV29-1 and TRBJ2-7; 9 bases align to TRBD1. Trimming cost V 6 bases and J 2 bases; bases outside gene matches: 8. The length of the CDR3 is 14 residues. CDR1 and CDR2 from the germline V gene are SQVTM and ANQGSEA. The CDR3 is CSVETGGIPYEQYF. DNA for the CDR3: TGCAGCGTGGAAACAGGGGGCATCCCCTACGAGCAGTACTTC.

This CDR3 is CASSPASGGSTDTQYF. In nucleotides, the CDR3 is TGTGCCAGCAGCCCCGCTAGCGGGGGTAGCACAGATACGCAGTATTTT. The chain recombines TRBV7-9 with TRBJ2-3; 10 positions match TRBD2. The V gene's germline CDR1 is SEHNR and CDR2 FQNEAQ (reference sequence). The CDR3 is made up of 16 amino acids. V was pared by 5 bases and J by 0 bases, with 5 bases of the junction left unmatched.

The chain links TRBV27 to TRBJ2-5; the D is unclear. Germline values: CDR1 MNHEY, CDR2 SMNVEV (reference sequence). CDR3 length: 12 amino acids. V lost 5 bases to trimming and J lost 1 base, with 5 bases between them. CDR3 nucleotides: TGTGCCAGCAGTCACCCCCAAGAGACCCAGTACTTC. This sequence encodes CASSHPQETQYF.

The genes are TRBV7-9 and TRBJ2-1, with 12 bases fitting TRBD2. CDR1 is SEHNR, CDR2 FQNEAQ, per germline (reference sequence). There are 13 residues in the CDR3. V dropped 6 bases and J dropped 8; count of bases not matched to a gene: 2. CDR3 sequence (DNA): TGTGCCAGCAGGACTAGCGGGAGCCATGAGCAGTTCTTC. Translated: CASRTSGSHEQFF.

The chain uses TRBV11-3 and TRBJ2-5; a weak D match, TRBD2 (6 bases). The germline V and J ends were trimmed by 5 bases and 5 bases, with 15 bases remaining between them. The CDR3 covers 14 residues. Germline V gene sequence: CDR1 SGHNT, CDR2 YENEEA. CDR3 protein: CASSHRGAGETQYF. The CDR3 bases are TGTGCCAGCAGCCATAGAGGGGCGGGGGAGACCCAGTACTTC.

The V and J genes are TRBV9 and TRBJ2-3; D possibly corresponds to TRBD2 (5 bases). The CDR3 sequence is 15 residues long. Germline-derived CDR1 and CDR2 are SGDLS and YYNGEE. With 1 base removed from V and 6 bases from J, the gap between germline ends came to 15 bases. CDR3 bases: TGTGCCAGCAGCGTACAAGGTTCGGGCGGGGATACGCAGTATTTT. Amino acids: CASSVQGSGGDTQYF.

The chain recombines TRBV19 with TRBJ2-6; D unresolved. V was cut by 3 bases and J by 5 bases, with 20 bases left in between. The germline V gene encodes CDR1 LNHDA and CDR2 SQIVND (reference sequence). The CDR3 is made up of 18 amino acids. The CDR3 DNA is TGTGCCAGTAGTATGAACAGACAAATCACAAGTCGGGCCAACGTCCTGACTTTC. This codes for CASSMNRQITSRANVLTF.

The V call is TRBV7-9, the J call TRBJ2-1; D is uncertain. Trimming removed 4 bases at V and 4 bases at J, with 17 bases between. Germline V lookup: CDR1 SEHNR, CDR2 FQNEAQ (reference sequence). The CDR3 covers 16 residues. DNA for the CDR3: TGTGCCAGCAGCTCATCTGAGAGTAAGCTATACAATGAGCAGTTCTTC. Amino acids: CASSSSESKLYNEQFF.

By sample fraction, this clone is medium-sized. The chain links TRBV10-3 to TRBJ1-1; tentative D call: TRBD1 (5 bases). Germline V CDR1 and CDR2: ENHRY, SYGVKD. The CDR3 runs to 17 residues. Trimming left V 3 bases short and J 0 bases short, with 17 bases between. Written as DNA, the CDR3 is TGTGCCATCAGTGATTTCGGGGGGAAGGGAATGAACACTGAAGCTTTCTTT. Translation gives CAISDFGGKGMNTEAFF.

The CDR3 DNA follows: TGCGCCAGCAGCCAGGGGGGGGCGGATAGAATGATCTATGGCTACACCTTC. Encoded protein: CASSQGGADRMIYGYTF. The rearrangement joins TRBV10-2 to TRBJ1-2; 7 nucleotides line up with TRBD1. CDR3 size: 17 residues. Unmatched junction bases numbered 17, after V lost 6 bases and J lost 4 bases. Per the germline V gene, CDR1 is WSHSY and CDR2 is SAAADI.

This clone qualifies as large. The CDR3 loop is CASSQRWTETNEKLFF. The CDR3, as DNA: TGCGCCAGCAGCCAGAGATGGACAGAAACTAATGAAAAACTGTTTTTT. This chain uses TRBV4-3 with TRBJ1-4; the D gene is possibly TRBD1 (6 bases). Germline V gives CDR1 LGHNA, CDR2 YSLEER. Trimming took 3 bases from V and 1 from J, leaving 12 bases between them. This CDR3 comprises 16 residues.

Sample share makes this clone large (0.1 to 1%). CDR3 residues: CAARGPEQYF. In nucleotides, the CDR3 is TGCGCCGCCCGGGGACCTGAGCAGTACTTC. The chain uses TRBV10-1 and TRBJ2-7, with D possibly being TRBD1 or TRBD2 (5 bases each). The CDR3 is made up of 10 amino acids. Trimming stripped 11 bases from V and 7 bases from J, with 12 bases between. CDR1 and CDR2 from the germline V gene are WNHNN and SYGVQD (reference sequence).

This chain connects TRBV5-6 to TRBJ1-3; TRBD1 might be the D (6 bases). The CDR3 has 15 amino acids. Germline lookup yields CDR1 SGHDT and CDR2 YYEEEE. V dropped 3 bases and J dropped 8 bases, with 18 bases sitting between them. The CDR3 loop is CASSYRGGPGDTIYF. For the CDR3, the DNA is TGTGCCAGCAGCTACCGGGGGGGGCCTGGGGACACCATATATTTT. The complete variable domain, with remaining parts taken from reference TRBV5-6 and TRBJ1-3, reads DAGVTQSPTHLIKTRGQQVTLRCSPKSGHDTVSWYQQALGQGPQFIFQYYEEEERQRGNFPDRFSGHQFPNYSSELNVNALLLGDSALYLCASSYRGGPGDTIYFGEGSWLTVV.

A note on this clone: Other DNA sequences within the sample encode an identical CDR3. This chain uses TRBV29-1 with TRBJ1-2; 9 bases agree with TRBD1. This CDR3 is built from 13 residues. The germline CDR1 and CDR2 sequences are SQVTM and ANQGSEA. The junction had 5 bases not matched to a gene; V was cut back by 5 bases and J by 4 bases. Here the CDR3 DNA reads TGCAGCGTTCCTCTGGACAGGGGCTATGGCTACACCTTC. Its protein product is CSVPLDRGYGYTF.

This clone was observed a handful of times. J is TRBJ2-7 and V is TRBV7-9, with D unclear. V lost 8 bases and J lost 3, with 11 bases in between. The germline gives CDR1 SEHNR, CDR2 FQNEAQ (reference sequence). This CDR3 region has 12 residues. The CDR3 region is CASGPTGYEQYF. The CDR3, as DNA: TGTGCCAGCGGTCCAACCGGCTACGAGCAGTACTTC.

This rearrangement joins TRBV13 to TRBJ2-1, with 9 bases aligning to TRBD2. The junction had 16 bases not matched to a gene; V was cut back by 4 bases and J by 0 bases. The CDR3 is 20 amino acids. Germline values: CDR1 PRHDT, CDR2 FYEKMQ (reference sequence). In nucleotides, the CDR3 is TGTGCCAGCAGCTCCCCGTCCGGGGGAGCGGGGGGCTACTCCTACAATGAGCAGTTCTTC. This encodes CASSSPSGGAGGYSYNEQFF. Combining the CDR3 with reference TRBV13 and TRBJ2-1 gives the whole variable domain AAGVIQSPRHLIKEKRETATLKCYPIPRHDTVYWYQQGPGQDPQFLISFYEKMQSDKGSIPDRFSAQQFSDYHSELNMSSLELGDSALYFCASSSPSGGAGGYSYNEQFFGPGTRLTVL.

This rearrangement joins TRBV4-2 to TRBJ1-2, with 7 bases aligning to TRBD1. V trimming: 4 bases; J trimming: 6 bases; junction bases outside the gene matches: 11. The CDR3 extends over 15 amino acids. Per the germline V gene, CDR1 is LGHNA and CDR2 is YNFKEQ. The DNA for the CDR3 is TGTGCCAGCAGCCCTACGACCGGGACAGCCGATGGCTACACCTTC. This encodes CASSPTTGTADGYTF.

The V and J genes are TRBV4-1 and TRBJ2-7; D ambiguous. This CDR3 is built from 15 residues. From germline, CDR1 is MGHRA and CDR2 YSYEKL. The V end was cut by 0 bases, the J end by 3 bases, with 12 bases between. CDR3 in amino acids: CASSQESGSNYEQYF. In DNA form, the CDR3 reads TGCGCCAGCAGCCAAGAGTCTGGAAGTAACTACGAGCAGTACTTC.

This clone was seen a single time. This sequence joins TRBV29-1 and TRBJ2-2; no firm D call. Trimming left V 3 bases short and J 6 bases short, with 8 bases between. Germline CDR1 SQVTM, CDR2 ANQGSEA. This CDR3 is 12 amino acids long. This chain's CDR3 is CSVDPGPGELFF. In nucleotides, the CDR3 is TGCAGCGTTGATCCCGGCCCCGGGGAGCTGTTTTTT.

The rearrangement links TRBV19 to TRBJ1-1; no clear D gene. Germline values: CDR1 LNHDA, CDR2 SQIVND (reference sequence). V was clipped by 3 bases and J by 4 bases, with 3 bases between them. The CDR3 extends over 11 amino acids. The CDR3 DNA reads TGTGCCAGTAGTATGGGCACTGAAGCTTTCTTT. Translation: CASSMGTEAFF.

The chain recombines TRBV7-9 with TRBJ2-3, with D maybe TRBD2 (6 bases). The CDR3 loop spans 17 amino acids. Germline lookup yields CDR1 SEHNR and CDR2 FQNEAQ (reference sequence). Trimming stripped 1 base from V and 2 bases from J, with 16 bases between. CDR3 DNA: TGTGCCAGCAGCTTAGATCCAGGGAGGAAGGTCACAGATACGCAGTATTTT. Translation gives CASSLDPGRKVTDTQYF.

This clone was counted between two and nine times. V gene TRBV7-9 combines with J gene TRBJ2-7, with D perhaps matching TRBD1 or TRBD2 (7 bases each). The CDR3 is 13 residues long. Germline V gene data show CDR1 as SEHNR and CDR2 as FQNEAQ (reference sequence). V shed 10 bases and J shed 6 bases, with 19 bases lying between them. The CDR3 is CATRPGGEGEQYF. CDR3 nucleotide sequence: TGTGCCACCCGCCCAGGGGGGGAGGGCGAGCAGTACTTC.

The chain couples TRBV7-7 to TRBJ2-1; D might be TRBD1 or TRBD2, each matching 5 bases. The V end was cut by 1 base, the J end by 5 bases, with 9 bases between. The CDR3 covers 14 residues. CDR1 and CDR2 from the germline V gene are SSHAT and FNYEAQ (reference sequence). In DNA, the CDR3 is TGTGCCAGCAGCTTAGGAGGGGCGCACAATGAGCAGTTCTTC. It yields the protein CASSLGGAHNEQFF.

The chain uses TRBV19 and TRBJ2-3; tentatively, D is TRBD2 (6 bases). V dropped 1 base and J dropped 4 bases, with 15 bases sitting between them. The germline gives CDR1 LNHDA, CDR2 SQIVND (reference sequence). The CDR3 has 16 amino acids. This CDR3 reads CASSIGPKLAADTQYF. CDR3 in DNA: TGTGCCAGTAGTATAGGTCCCAAACTAGCAGCAGATACGCAGTATTTT.

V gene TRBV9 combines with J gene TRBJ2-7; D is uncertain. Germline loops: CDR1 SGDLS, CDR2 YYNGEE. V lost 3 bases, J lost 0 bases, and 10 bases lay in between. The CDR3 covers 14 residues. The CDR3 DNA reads TGTGCCAGCAGCGGGAGTGTGAGCTCCTACGAGCAGTACTTC. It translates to CASSGSVSSYEQYF.